The present T cell receptor beta chain was sequenced within a study of response to subunit inactivated influenza vaccine. Notes on the study in general: It was suggested by the authors that few new T cells are recruited by each seasonal influenza vaccination.

This clonotype was recorded a few times. Its target is not known. Trimming removed 2 bases at V and 2 bases at J, with 13 bases between. The CDR3 loop spans 15 amino acids. Germline CDR1 is DFQATT and CDR2 is SNEGSKA (reference sequence). MiXCR was run by TCRdb on the RT-PCR reads, yielding one entry per CDR3 protein. The top ten clones hold about 7.6% of a sample with roughly 630,000 distinct CDR3 sequences, 12% to 15% of them seen once. The sequence was obtained from a man between 45 and 60 years old who received an inactivated influenza vaccine. The chain joins TRBV20-1 to TRBJ2-1; D perhaps matches TRBD2 (5 bases). The material sequenced was PBMCs from blood, taken around 14 days before vaccination. The CDR3 region is CSARNSARAYNEQFF. CDR3 in DNA: TGCAGTGCTAGAAATAGCGCCCGAGCCTACAATGAGCAGTTCTTC.